This is a list of T cell receptor beta chains from one sample in a study of T-cell reconstitution after alpha-beta-depleted transplantation in children. TCRdb reprocessed the PCR reads with MiXCR, giving one entry per CDR3 protein. The repertoire holds hundreds of thousands of distinct CDR3 sequences, with around 8.4% as singletons. The source was PBMCs, mostly from graft donor cells, collected 360 days after TCRalphabeta/CD19-depleted stem cell transplant. The origin of the receptors is a male patient aged 2 to 9 who had a stem cell transplant for acute myeloid leukemia, so the T cells may come from the graft donor. The CDR3 runs from the conserved cysteine through the conserved F or W. The D gene is left open where the match is weak. Expanded clones are given a class, and other clones once, few, many or no size at all.

j_gene | abundance | v_gene | d_gene | CDR3aa | CDR3nt
TRBJ2-2 | . | TRBV29-1 | . | CSVGVGGTRELFF | TGCAGCGTTGGAGTTGGGGGGACGAGGGAGCTGTTTTTT
TRBJ2-3 | few | TRBV5-6 | TRBD1 | CASSLRGGADTQYF | TGTGCCAGCAGCTTGCGAGGGGGCGCAGATACGCAGTATTTT
TRBJ2-1 | . | TRBV7-3 | TRBD1 | CASSPKHEQGPTLGEQFF | TGTGCCAGCAGCCCAAAACACGAACAGGGGCCTACTCTTGGGGAGCAGTTCTTC
TRBJ2-1 | many | TRBV9 | . | CASSVEIAAYYNEQFF | TGTGCCAGCAGCGTAGAGATAGCGGCCTACTACAATGAGCAGTTCTTC
TRBJ2-7 | few | TRBV5-1 | TRBD1 | CASTLFPRDRPYEQYF | TGCGCCAGCACCCTTTTCCCCCGGGACAGACCCTACGAGCAGTACTTC
TRBJ1-1 | many | TRBV12-3/TRBV12-4 | . | CASSLRPRATTEAFF | TGTGCCAGCAGTTTAAGGCCAAGAGCGACCACTGAAGCTTTCTTT
TRBJ2-5 | few | TRBV7-2 | TRBD2 | CASSSGTSPETQYF | TGTGCCAGCAGCTCCGGGACTAGTCCGGAGACCCAGTACTTC
TRBJ2-6 | few | TRBV7-6 | TRBD1 | CASSLGTGAGANVLTF | TGTGCCAGCAGCTTAGGGACAGGGGCTGGGGCCAACGTCCTGACTTTC
TRBJ2-2 | few | TRBV7-7 | . | CASSLRPGDTGELFF | TGTGCTAGCAGCTTAAGGCCAGGGGACACCGGGGAGCTGTTTTTT
TRBJ2-1 | many | TRBV20-1 | . | CSASWHTGLNEQFF | TGCAGTGCTAGTTGGCACACCGGTCTCAATGAGCAGTTCTTC
TRBJ2-3 | many | TRBV9 | . | CASRAGVRTDTQYF | TGTGCCAGCAGGGCTGGGGTTCGCACAGATACGCAGTATTTT
TRBJ2-1 | . | TRBV5-1 | . | CSSSTEGGAPYNEQFF | TGCTCCAGCAGCACGGAGGGCGGGGCCCCATACAATGAGCAGTTCTTC
TRBJ2-7 | . | TRBV7-9 | . | CASSHGRNSYEQYF | TGTGCCAGCAGCCACGGACGGAACTCCTACGAGCAGTACTTC
TRBJ2-1 | . | TRBV4-2 | . | CAMGPGPRVNEQFF | TGTGCCATGGGCCCCGGGCCCCGAGTCAATGAGCAGTTCTTC
TRBJ1-5 | . | TRBV6-6 | . | CASSSNQDQHF | TGTGCCAGCAGCTCCAATCAGGACCAGCATTTT
TRBJ2-3 | many | TRBV2 | TRBD1 | CASSPRTGPSTDTQYF | TGTGCCAGCAGTCCTAGGACAGGCCCGAGCACAGATACGCAGTATTTT
TRBJ2-7 | few | TRBV5-1 | TRBD1 | CASSLGDRAHEQYF | TGCGCCAGCAGCTTGGGAGACAGGGCCCACGAGCAGTACTTC
TRBJ1-2 | few | TRBV6-1 | TRBD1 | CASSPRQGGGYTF | TGTGCCAGCAGTCCCCGACAGGGAGGTGGCTACACCTTC
TRBJ1-4 | . | TRBV3-1 | TRBD1 | CASTKQGTYEKLFF | TGTGCCAGCACCAAACAGGGGACTTATGAAAAGCTGTTTTTT
TRBJ1-2 | . | TRBV12-3/TRBV12-4 | TRBD1 | CASSPLTGIYGYTF | TGTGCCAGCAGTCCCTTGACAGGGATCTATGGCTACACCTTC
TRBJ2-5 | . | TRBV29-1 | TRBD2 | CSAPRLAGETQYF | TGCAGCGCTCCCCGACTAGCGGGAGAGACCCAGTACTTC
TRBJ2-7 | few | TRBV10-3 | TRBD2 | CAIGTSGSGHEQYF | TGTGCCATCGGGACTAGCGGGAGTGGGCACGAGCAGTACTTC
TRBJ2-7 | . | TRBV7-9 | TRBD1 | CASSSRDSRGYEQYF | TGTGCCAGCAGTTCCCGGGACAGCCGGGGCTACGAGCAGTACTTC
TRBJ2-5 | few | TRBV4-1 | TRBD1 | CASSQGGTGMETQYF | TGCGCCAGCAGCCAAGGCGGGACAGGGATGGAGACCCAGTACTTC
TRBJ1-4 | few | TRBV29-1 | . | CSVVGRGEKLFF | TGCAGCGTTGTGGGACGAGGAGAAAAACTGTTTTTT
TRBJ2-5 | few | TRBV10-3 | . | CASTGQPETQYF | TGTGCCTCGACAGGTCAGCCGGAGACCCAGTACTTC
TRBJ2-6 | . | TRBV6-2/TRBV6-3 | TRBD1 | CASSYPKSGQGARGANVLTF | TGTGCCAGCAGTTACCCGAAATCCGGACAGGGGGCGCGGGGGGCCAACGTCCTGACTTTC
TRBJ2-1 | many | TRBV12-3/TRBV12-4 | . | CASTRVPNEQFF | TGTGCCAGCACCAGGGTCCCCAATGAGCAGTTCTTC
TRBJ2-7 | many | TRBV5-6 | TRBD1 | CASSSRTGASYEQYF | TGTGCCAGCAGCTCTCGGACAGGGGCCTCCTACGAGCAGTACTTC
TRBJ1-1 | many | TRBV11-2 | . | CASSVTEGTEAFF | TGTGCCAGCAGCGTCACAGAGGGCACTGAAGCTTTCTTT
TRBJ2-3 | few | TRBV7-3 | . | CASRQTPGPTDTQYF | TGTGCCAGCAGACAAACCCCGGGCCCCACAGATACGCAGTATTTT
TRBJ1-5 | . | TRBV12-3/TRBV12-4 | TRBD1 | CASSWGTGGAEQPQHF | TGTGCCAGCAGTTGGGGGACAGGGGGCGCAGAACAGCCCCAGCATTTT
TRBJ2-7 | few | TRBV30 | . | CAWSEGYEQYF | TGTGCCTGGAGTGAGGGGTACGAGCAGTACTTC
TRBJ2-5 | . | TRBV5-1 | . | CASRLGGLQETQYF | TGCGCCAGCAGGTTGGGGGGTCTTCAAGAGACCCAGTACTTC
TRBJ2-7 | . | TRBV6-2/TRBV6-3 | . | CASKSETRTEQYF | TGTGCCAGCAAGAGCGAGACACGGACCGAGCAGTACTTC
TRBJ1-2 | . | TRBV29-1 | . | CSVEVFNFQRTGIGSYGYTF | TGCAGCGTTGAAGTCTTTAACTTCCAGCGAACAGGGATCGGGAGCTATGGCTACACCTTC
TRBJ2-2 | few | TRBV7-3 | . | CASSFQAGELFF | TGTGCCAGCAGCTTTCAAGCCGGGGAGCTGTTTTTT
TRBJ2-3 | many | TRBV10-3 | TRBD2 | CATKPAGVDTQYF | TGTGCCACCAAGCCAGCGGGGGTGGATACGCAGTATTTT
TRBJ2-5 | . | TRBV20-1 | TRBD2 | CSARDRTSGWETQYF | TGCAGTGCTAGAGACCGGACTAGCGGATGGGAGACCCAGTACTTC
TRBJ1-5 | many | TRBV7-9 | TRBD1 | CASSLDRGFDQPQHF | TGTGCCAGCAGCTTAGACAGGGGGTTCGATCAGCCCCAGCATTTT
TRBJ2-3 | . | TRBV12-5 | . | CASAPGDGGGDTQYF | TGTGCTAGTGCCCCAGGGGACGGGGGCGGCGATACGCAGTATTTT
TRBJ2-3 | many | TRBV7-7 | TRBD2 | CASSFGLADTQYF | TGTGCTAGCAGCTTCGGACTAGCAGATACGCAGTATTTT